The 18 T cell receptor beta chains listed next were all sequenced from one sample in a study of T cell responses to AZD1222 COVID-19 vaccine. Profiled with immunoSEQ multiplex PCR; TCRdb holds only in-frame clones, not every one. This sample carries 150,000 to 160,000 clones, approximately 87% of them seen once, and the ten largest clones take about 8.9%. Sequencing was performed on peripheral blood, taken 28 days after the second AZD1222 dose. Every receptor here comes from an adult who received the AZD1222 COVID-19 vaccine.

The rearrangement joins TRBV20-1 to TRBJ2-3, with 12 bases matching TRBD2. The trim removed 3 bases at V and 0 bases at J, leaving 10 bases unmatched. CDR1 and CDR2 (germline): DFQATT, SNEGSKA (reference sequence). CDR3 length: 18 amino acids. Written as DNA, the CDR3 is TGCAGTGCTAGTCATCCGGGACTAGCGGGTGTCAGCACAGATACGCAGTATTTT. Amino acids: CSASHPGLAGVSTDTQYF.

This clone came up once. The rearrangement uses TRBV7-8 and TRBJ1-5, with 7 bases aligning to TRBD1. The CDR3 runs to 14 residues. Trimming took 5 bases from V and 7 from J; bases not matched to a gene: 8. In germline, CDR1 is SGHVS, CDR2 FQNEAQ. The CDR3 spells CASSPDRVTQPQHF. CDR3 DNA sequence: TGTGCCAGCAGCCCAGACAGGGTTACCCAGCCCCAGCATTTT.

The rearrangement uses TRBV28 and TRBJ1-4, with 7 bases aligning to TRBD1. Germline assignment: CDR1 MDHEN and CDR2 SYDVKM. This CDR3 has 14 residues. The J segment lost 5 bases and the V segment lost 1 base, leaving 1 base of the junction unmatched. The CDR3 bases are TGTGCCAGCAGTTTATCAGGGGGAAATGAAAAACTGTTTTTT. Amino acids: CASSLSGGNEKLFF.

Of note for this clone: Other DNA sequences in this sample translate to the same CDR3. This chain links TRBV15 with TRBJ1-1, with D possibly TRBD1 on 5 matching bases. The CDR3 spans 14 residues. V was trimmed by 0 bases and J by 0 bases, leaving 5 bases between them. Per germline, CDR1 LNHNV and CDR2 YYDKDF (reference sequence). Here the CDR3 DNA reads TGTGCCACCAGCAGAGACAGGGTGAACACTGAAGCTTTCTTT. Amino acids: CATSRDRVNTEAFF.

The chain couples TRBV6-5 to TRBJ2-2; 7 bases match TRBD1. Germline CDR1 MNHEY, CDR2 SVGAGI. The junction had 5 bases not matched to a gene; V was cut back by 2 bases and J by 8 bases. CDR3 length equals 14 residues. CDR3 DNA: TGTGCCAGCAGTTACCGTAGGGGGCTAGGGGAGCTGTTTTTT. This sequence encodes CASSYRRGLGELFF.

In this sample, this clone turned up a few times. The chain has TRBV30 and TRBJ1-1; D not resolved. The CDR3 runs 13 residues. Trimming took 0 bases from V and 8 from J, leaving 13 bases between them. Germline CDR1 reads GTSNPN; CDR2 reads SVGIG (reference sequence). The CDR3 region has the DNA TGTGCCTGGAGTGTACAGCGGGGAGGAGAAGCTTTCTTT. It encodes CAWSVQRGGEAFF.

This clone came up a few times. This chain joins TRBV29-1 and TRBJ1-2; D unresolved. Trimming left V 5 bases short and J 0 bases short, with 13 bases between. Germline loops: CDR1 SQVTM, CDR2 ANQGSEA. The CDR3 runs to 14 residues. The CDR3 bases are TGCAGCGTTCTTTCCGGGGAGTCTAACTATGGCTACACCTTC. As protein: CSVLSGESNYGYTF.

This clone was seen a handful of times. The chain uses TRBV9 and TRBJ1-2; D might be TRBD1 (5 bases). This CDR3 is 15 amino acids long. V was shortened by 0 bases and J by 7 bases, with 16 bases between the two germline ends. Germline CDR1 reads SGDLS; CDR2 reads YYNGEE. CDR3 protein: CASSVVGDVSSGYTF. As DNA, the CDR3 is TGTGCCAGCAGCGTAGTGGGGGACGTGTCGTCTGGCTACACCTTC.

V is TRBV30 and J is TRBJ1-3, with TRBD1 identical over 8 bases. The CDR3 runs to 12 residues. Germline-derived CDR1 and CDR2 are GTSNPN and SVGIG (reference sequence). Trimming took 5 bases from V and 4 from J; bases not matched to a gene: 1. In DNA form, the CDR3 reads TGTGCCTGGCGACAGGGGGGAAACACCATATATTTT. Translating gives CAWRQGGNTIYF.

In regard to this clone: The identical CDR3 is also encoded by other nucleotide sequences in the sample. The chain is built from TRBV5-1 and TRBJ2-2; a weak D match, TRBD2 (6 bases). V was pared by 4 bases and J by 7 bases, with 20 bases between. The germline gives CDR1 SGHRS, CDR2 YFSETQ. The CDR3 covers 16 residues. Here the CDR3 reads CASSPASWAGGGELFF. CDR3 sequence (DNA): TGCGCCAGCAGCCCCGCGTCTTGGGCCGGGGGCGGGGAGCTGTTTTTT.

The genes are TRBV5-1 and TRBJ2-2; 7 bases are a match to TRBD2. The trim removed 8 bases at V and 4 bases at J, leaving 11 bases unmatched. Germline values: CDR1 SGHRS, CDR2 YFSETQ. This CDR3 is built from 15 residues. CDR3: CASKTSASGTGELFF. DNA of the CDR3: TGCGCCAGTAAAACTAGCGCTTCGGGCACCGGGGAGCTGTTTTTT. Full variable domain (outside the CDR3, taken from reference TRBV5-1 and TRBJ2-2): KAGVTQTPRYLIKTRGQQVTLSCSPISGHRSVSWYQQTPGQGLQFLFEYFSETQRNKGNFPGRFSGRQFSNSRSEMNVSTLELGDSALYLCASKTSASGTGELFFGEGSRLTVL.

Only one count was recorded for this clone. The chain is built from TRBV2 and TRBJ1-5; 7 bases line up with TRBD1. The CDR3 sequence is 14 residues long. Germline CDR1 and CDR2: SNHLY and FYNNEI. After removal of 5 bases from V and 5 bases from J, the junction contained 6 bases not matched to a gene. The CDR3 sequence: CASSYRGGDQPQHF. Here the CDR3 DNA reads TGTGCCAGCAGTTACAGGGGAGGAGATCAGCCCCAGCATTTT.

The chain carries TRBV6-5 and TRBJ1-5; maybe TRBD1 (5 bases). Trimming shortened V by 0 bases and J by 5 bases, and 14 bases separated the two germline ends. Per germline, CDR1 MNHEY and CDR2 SVGAGI. The length of the CDR3 is 16 residues. The CDR3 region is CASSYSAGSLHQPQHF. The DNA for the CDR3 is TGTGCCAGCAGTTACTCCGCAGGGTCGCTCCATCAGCCCCAGCATTTT.

The rearrangement uses TRBV28 and TRBJ1-1; D gene unclear. This CDR3 region has 13 residues. Looked up from germline, CDR1 is MDHEN and CDR2 is SYDVKM. Trimming removed 2 bases at V and 6 bases at J, with 10 bases between. The CDR3 nucleotides are TGTGCCAGCAGTTTAAGCCGTGGGGCTGAAGCTTTCTTT. Protein product: CASSLSRGAEAFF. The full variable domain, completed using reference TRBV28 and TRBJ1-1, is DVKVTQSSRYLVKRTGEKVFLECVQDMDHENMFWYRQDPGLGLRLIYFSYDVKMKEKGDIPEGYSVSREKKERFSLILESASTNQTSMYLCASSLSRGAEAFFGQGTRLTVV.

To note about this clone: Additional DNA sequences in this sample encode the identical CDR3. The chain recombines TRBV5-6 with TRBJ2-6; D call uncertain. CDR3 size: 15 residues. CDR1 and CDR2 from the germline V gene are SGHDT and YYEEEE. V lost 0 bases, J lost 1 base, and 5 bases lay in between. The CDR3 here is CASSLGGSGANVLTF. As DNA, the CDR3 is TGTGCCAGCAGCTTGGGGGGATCTGGGGCCAACGTCCTGACTTTC.

The V and J genes are TRBV12-3 or TRBV12-4 and TRBJ1-4; TRBD1 matches 7 bases. This CDR3 region has 13 residues. The V gene end was trimmed by 5 bases and the J gene end by 4 bases; junction bases not matched to a gene: 1. The DNA for the CDR3 is TGTGCCAGCAGTCGACAGGGTAATGAAAAACTGTTTTTT. Its protein is CASSRQGNEKLFF.

This clone turned up a few times. The V and J genes are TRBV7-2 and TRBJ2-3, with a weak D call TRBD2 (6 bases). The CDR3 is 14 residues long. Germline V gives CDR1 SGHTA, CDR2 FQGNSA. The V and J ends lost 0 bases and 5 bases respectively, with 9 bases between them. Here the CDR3 reads CASSLAEGRDTQYF. For the CDR3, the DNA is TGTGCCAGCAGCTTAGCGGAGGGGCGAGATACGCAGTATTTT.

This clone was seen only once. CDR3 amino acids: CASSFGLGGSSYNEQFF. DNA for the CDR3: TGTGCCAGCAGTTTCGGATTGGGCGGGAGCTCCTACAATGAGCAGTTCTTC. The chain uses TRBV27 and TRBJ2-1; TRBD2 matches at 7 bases. The germline V gene has CDR1 MNHEY and CDR2 SMNVEV (reference sequence). The junction had 8 bases not matched to a gene; V was cut back by 3 bases and J by 0 bases. The CDR3 sequence is 17 residues long.